The present T cell receptor (beta chain) was sequenced within a study of radiotherapy plus CTLA-4 blockade in lung cancer. The CDR3 sequence is 15 residues long. The germline V gene encodes CDR1 KGHSH and CDR2 LQKENI. V gave up 4 bases and J gave up 5 bases, with 15 bases separating them. The protocol was immunoSEQ multiplex PCR, while the TCRdb copy is restricted to in-frame clones and leaves out a portion. The sample comprises more than 95,000 clones, about four fifths of which are singletons, and around 2.7% rests with the top ten. Material: peripheral blood, obtained from a patient treated with radiotherapy plus ipilimumab. V is TRBV18 and J is TRBJ2-1; D perhaps matches TRBD1 (7 bases). This TCR derives from a human donor with non-small cell lung cancer who had a partial response to radiotherapy plus ipilimumab. Some clones in this sample may be carry-over from other donors' samples. This CDR3 reads CASSQRGRGDNEQFF. CDR3 sequence (DNA): TGTGCCAGCTCACAAAGGGGGCGCGGGGACAATGAGCAGTTCTTC.